The T cell receptor beta chain under discussion was sequenced for a study of OX40 agonist ivuxolimab in advanced cancers. V shed 4 bases, J shed 6 bases, and the junction held 5 bases outside the gene matches. This CDR3 contains 14 residues. Germline lookup yields CDR1 SGHAT and CDR2 FQNNGV. Only in-frame clones appear in the TCRdb table, and some are missing; sequencing was by immunoSEQ multiplex PCR. The table includes roughly 70,000 clones, around 90% detected once. This clone appeared a few times. This specimen consisted of CD4+ or CD8+ T cells sorted from blood, obtained in a trial of the OX40 agonist ivuxolimab. The genes are TRBV11-2 and TRBJ2-1, with TRBD1 identical over 8 bases. This sequence was found in an adult with an advanced solid tumor such as melanoma, head and neck, liver or kidney cancer. CDR3 nucleotide sequence: TGTGCCAGCAGCTGGGGACAGGTAATCAATGAGCAGTTCTTC. It specifies CASSWGQVINEQFF.